Detailed here is one T cell receptor (beta chain). Its antigen is not known. These data originate in a study of monozygotic twins with inflammatory bowel disease. Study results and limitations: IBD patients shared fewer clonotypes with others than healthy twins, especially with disease activity.

CDR3 length equals 14 residues. Germline CDR1 KGHSH, CDR2 LQKENI. A template switching step added UMIs, each with a 6-nucleotide sample barcode. For both chains, the TCRalpha and TCRbeta cDNA went through two nested PCRs of 16 and 9 cycles. TCRdb reworked the 5' RACE reads into one entry per CDR3 protein, no DNA. The sample includes approximately 400,000 distinct CDR3 sequences. The clonotype was recovered from a human donor with ulcerative colitis or Crohn's disease, or a healthy co-twin of an affected twin (not recorded which). The chain uses TRBV18 and TRBJ1-2; no DNA is available, so the TRBD1 call from TCRdb remains unchecked. The sequencing input was blood. The CDR3 sequence is CASSPGPGAPGYTF.